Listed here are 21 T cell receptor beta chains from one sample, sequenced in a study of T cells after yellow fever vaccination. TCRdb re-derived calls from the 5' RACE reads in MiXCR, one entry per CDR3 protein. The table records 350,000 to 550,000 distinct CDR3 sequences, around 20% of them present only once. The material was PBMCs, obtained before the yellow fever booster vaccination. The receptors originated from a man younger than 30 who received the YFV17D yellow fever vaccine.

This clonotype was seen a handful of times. This CDR3 reads CASTPFGLAGDKQYF. CDR3 coding DNA: TGTGCCAGCACCCCTTTCGGGCTAGCGGGGGATAAGCAGTACTTC. The chain links TRBV5-6 to TRBJ2-7; 10 nucleotides align to TRBD2. Germline CDR1 reads SGHDT; CDR2 reads YYEEEE. V gave up 6 bases and J gave up 8 bases; unmatched junction bases: 14. CDR3 length equals 15 residues.

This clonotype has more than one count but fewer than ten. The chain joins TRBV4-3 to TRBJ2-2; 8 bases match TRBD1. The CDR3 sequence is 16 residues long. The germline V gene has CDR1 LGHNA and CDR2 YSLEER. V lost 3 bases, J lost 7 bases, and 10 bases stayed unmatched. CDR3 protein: CASSQETGVVIGELFF. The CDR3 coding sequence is TGCGCCAGCAGCCAGGAGACAGGGGTGGTTATCGGGGAGCTGTTTTTT.

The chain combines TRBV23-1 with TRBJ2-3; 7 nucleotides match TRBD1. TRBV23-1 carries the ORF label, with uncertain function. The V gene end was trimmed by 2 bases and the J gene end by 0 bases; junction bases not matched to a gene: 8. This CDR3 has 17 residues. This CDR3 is CASSQGRDRRSTDTQYF. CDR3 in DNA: TGCGCCAGCAGTCAAGGCCGGGACAGAAGAAGCACAGATACGCAGTATTTT.

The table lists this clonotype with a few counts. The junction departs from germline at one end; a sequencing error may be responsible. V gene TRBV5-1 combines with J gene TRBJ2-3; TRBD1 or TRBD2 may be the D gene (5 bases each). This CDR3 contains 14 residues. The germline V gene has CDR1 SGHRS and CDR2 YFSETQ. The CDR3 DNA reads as TGCGTCAGCAGGGAGAACAGGAACACAGATACGCAGTATTTT. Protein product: CVSRENRNTDTQYF.

This CDR3 reads CASSRSPGPKYF. The DNA for the CDR3 is TGTGCCAGCAGTAGGAGCCCGGGGCCCAAGTACTTC. This chain connects TRBV12-3 or TRBV12-4 to TRBJ2-7; TRBD1 or TRBD2 may be the D gene (5 bases each). This CDR3 spans 12 amino acids. V was pared by 5 bases and J by 11 bases, with 16 bases between.

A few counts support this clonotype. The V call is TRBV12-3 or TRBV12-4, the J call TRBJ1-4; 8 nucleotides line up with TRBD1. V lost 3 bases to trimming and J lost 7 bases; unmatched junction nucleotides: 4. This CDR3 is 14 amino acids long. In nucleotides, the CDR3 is TGTGCCAGCAGTTTGAACAGGGGGTCTGAAAAACTGTTTTTT. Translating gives CASSLNRGSEKLFF.

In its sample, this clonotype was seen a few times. The CDR3 is CASSVKDGGKQYF. The CDR3 nucleotides are TGTGCCAGCAGCGTAAAGGATGGGGGGAAGCAGTACTTC. This chain uses TRBV9 with TRBJ2-7; perhaps TRBD2 as D (6 bases). Trimming removed 1 base at V and 8 bases at J, with 13 bases between. The CDR3 is made up of 13 amino acids. From germline, CDR1 is SGDLS and CDR2 YYNGEE.

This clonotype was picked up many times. CDR3 region: CASSPAIGTGTSFFYGYTF. The CDR3 DNA reads TGTGCCAGCAGCCCTGCGATTGGGACAGGGACGTCCTTTTTCTATGGCTACACCTTC. The chain recombines TRBV6-5 with TRBJ1-2; 9 bases line up with TRBD1. Trimming removed 6 bases from V and 4 bases from J; junction bases left unmatched: 21. There are 19 residues in the CDR3. CDR1 MNHEY and CDR2 SVGAGI come from the germline V gene.

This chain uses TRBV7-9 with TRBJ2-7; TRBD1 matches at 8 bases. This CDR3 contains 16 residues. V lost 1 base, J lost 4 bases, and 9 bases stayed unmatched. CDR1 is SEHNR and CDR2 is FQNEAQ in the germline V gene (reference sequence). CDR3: CASSLVGEGQGYEQYF. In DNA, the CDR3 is TGTGCCAGCAGCTTAGTGGGCGAAGGACAGGGTTACGAGCAGTACTTC.

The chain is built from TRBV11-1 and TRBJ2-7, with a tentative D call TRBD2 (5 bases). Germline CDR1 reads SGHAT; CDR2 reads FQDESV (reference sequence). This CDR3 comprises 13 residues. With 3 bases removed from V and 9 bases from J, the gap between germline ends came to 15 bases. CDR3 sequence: CASSLSTYEGQYV. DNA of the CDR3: TGTGCCAGCAGCTTGAGCACCTATGAGGGGCAGTACGTC.

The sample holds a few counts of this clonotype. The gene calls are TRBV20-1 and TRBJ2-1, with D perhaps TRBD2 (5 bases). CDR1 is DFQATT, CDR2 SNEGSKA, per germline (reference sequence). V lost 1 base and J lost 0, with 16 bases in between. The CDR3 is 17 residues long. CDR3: CSARVTGLTISYNEQFF. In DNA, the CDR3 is TGCAGTGCTAGAGTCACTGGACTCACAATCTCCTACAATGAGCAGTTCTTC.

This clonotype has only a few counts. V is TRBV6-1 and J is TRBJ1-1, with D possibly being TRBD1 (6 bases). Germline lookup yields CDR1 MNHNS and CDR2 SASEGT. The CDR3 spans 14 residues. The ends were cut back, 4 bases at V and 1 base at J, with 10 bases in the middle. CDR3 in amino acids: CASSANRENTEAFF. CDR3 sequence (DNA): TGTGCCAGCAGTGCGAACAGGGAGAACACTGAAGCTTTCTTT.

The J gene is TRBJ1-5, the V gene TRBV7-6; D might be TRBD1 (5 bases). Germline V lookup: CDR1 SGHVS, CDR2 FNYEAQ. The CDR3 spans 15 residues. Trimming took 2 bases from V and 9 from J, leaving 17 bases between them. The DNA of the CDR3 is TGTGCCAGCAGCTTAAATCAGGGATCTGGCTGGCCCCAGCATTTT. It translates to CASSLNQGSGWPQHF.

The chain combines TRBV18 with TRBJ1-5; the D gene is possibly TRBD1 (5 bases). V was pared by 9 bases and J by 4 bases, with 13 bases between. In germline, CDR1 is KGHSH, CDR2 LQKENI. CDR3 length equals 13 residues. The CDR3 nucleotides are TGTGCCAGTAGGGACGGTTCAAATCAGCCCCAGCATTTT. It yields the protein CASRDGSNQPQHF.

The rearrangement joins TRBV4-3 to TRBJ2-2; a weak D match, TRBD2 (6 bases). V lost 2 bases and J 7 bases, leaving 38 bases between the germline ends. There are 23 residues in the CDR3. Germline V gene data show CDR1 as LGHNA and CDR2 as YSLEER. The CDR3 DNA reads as TGCGCCAGCAGCCAAAAATTACCCCTGGCCACCTCTCCAGGGAGGTTAACGGGCGGGGAGCTGTTTTTT. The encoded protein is CASSQKLPLATSPGRLTGGELFF.

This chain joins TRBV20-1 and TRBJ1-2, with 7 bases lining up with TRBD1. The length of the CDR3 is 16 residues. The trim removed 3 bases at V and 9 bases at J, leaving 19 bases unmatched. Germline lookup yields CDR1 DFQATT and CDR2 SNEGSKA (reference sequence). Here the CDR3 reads CSASAAGTAFMGSYTF. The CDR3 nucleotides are TGCAGTGCTAGTGCAGCCGGGACAGCTTTTATGGGGAGCTACACCTTC.

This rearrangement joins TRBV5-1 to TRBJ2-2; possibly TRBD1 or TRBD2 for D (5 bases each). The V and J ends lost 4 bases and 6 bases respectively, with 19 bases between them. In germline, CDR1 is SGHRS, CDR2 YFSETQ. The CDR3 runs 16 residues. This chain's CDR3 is CASSPGSVRGSGELFF. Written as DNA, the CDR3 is TGCGCCAGCAGCCCAGGGTCGGTTCGAGGGTCCGGGGAGCTGTTTTTT.

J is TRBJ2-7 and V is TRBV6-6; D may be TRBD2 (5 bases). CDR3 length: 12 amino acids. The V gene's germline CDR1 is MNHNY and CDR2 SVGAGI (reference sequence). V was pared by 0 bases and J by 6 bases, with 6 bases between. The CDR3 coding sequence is TGTGCCAGCAGTTACTCACGGGGCGAGCAGTACGTC. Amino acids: CASSYSRGEQYV.

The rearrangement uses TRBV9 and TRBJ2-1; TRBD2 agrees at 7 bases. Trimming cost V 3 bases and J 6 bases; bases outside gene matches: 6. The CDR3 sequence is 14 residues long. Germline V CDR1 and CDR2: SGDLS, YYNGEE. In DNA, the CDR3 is TGTGCCAGCAGCGGGGGGGGTCTGATCAATGAGCAGTTCTTC. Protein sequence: CASSGGGLINEQFF.

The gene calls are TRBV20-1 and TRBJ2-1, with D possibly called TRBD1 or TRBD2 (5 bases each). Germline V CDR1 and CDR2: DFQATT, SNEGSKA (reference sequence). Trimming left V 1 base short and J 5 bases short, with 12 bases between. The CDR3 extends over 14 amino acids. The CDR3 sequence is CSARAGPPNNEQFF. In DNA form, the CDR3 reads TGCAGTGCTAGAGCGGGACCACCTAACAATGAGCAGTTCTTC.

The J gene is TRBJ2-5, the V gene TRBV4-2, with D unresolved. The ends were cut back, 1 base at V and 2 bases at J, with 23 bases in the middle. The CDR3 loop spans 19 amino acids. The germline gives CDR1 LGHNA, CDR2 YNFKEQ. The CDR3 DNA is TGTGCCAGCAGCCAAGTTGGGTCTGGGCCAACCCCTGCGCAAGAGACCCAGTACTTC. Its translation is CASSQVGSGPTPAQETQYF.